This T cell receptor beta chain was sequenced for a study of blood T cell repertoires in COVID-19. Sequencing used immunoSEQ multiplex PCR; TCRdb keeps in-frame clones, though not all of them. The data show around 200,000 clones, nearly 90% seen once. The germline gives CDR1 SGHKS, CDR2 YYEKEE (reference sequence). The CDR3 is 15 amino acids. V was pared by 0 bases and J by 7 bases, with 16 bases between. Sequencing was performed on peripheral blood. This TCR derives from a man aged 45-65 years with acute or convalescent COVID-19. This chain links TRBV5-5 with TRBJ1-1; no firm D call. The CDR3 reads CASSLATPLPGEAFF. The CDR3 DNA sequence: TGTGCCAGCAGCTTGGCCACCCCACTCCCAGGTGAAGCTTTCTTT.